This TCR beta chain was recorded in a study of CD8+ T cells in alopecia areata. Study summary: Treated patients were dosed with oral tofacitinib, taking 5 to 10 mg twice daily.

This CDR3 has 16 amino acids. Germline loops: CDR1 SGHAT, CDR2 FQDESV (reference sequence). Trimming took off 4 bases at V and 0 bases at J, with 15 bases between the two ends. Broader study findings: Alphabeta T cells residing in normal skin are also sequenced in scalp samples. Tofacitinib significantly brought down scalp clonality and expanded CD8+ clones among top 100.

Sample treatment: oral pan-JAK inhibitor, 5-10 mg twice daily. From PBMCs, CD4+ and CD8+ T cells were sorted. RNA was isolated and reverse transcribed to cDNA, the sequencing template. Sequenced by immunoSEQ multiplex PCR; TCRdb stores in-frame clones only, minus some. The sample has a few hundred thousand clones; under 75% are singletons. Notes on this clone: Its cognate antigen is unknown.

The sample here was CD4+ T cells sorted from blood, taken at week 4, from a patient treated with tofacitinib. The V gene is TRBV11-1, the J gene TRBJ1-1; D is possibly TRBD1 (5 bases). This sequence was found in a human donor with alopecia areata. The CDR3 protein is CASSSPTGLVNTEAFF. CDR3 coding DNA: TGTGCCAGCAGCTCCCCGACGGGGCTTGTGAACACTGAAGCTTTCTTT. The whole variable domain, filled in from reference TRBV11-1 and TRBJ1-1, reads EAEVAQSPRYKITEKSQAVAFWCDPISGHATLYWYRQILGQGPELLVQFQDESVVDDSQLPKDRFSAERLKGVDSTLKIQPAELGDSAMYLCASSSPTGLVNTEAFFGQGTRLTVV.